The source of this T cell receptor beta chain is a study of T-cell reconstitution after alpha-beta-depleted transplantation in children. Notes on the study in general: Reports say that about two months after transplant, the alpha-beta T cells came out of several hundred graft clones that had expanded. Surviving recipient T cells and thymic progenitors accounted for the high day-60 TCRbeta diversity observed in some patients. A year post-transplant, T-cell counts and diversity derived mostly from newly produced T cells.

This clonotype was counted ten times or more. Its target is unknown. After removal of 4 bases from V and 1 base from J, the junction contained 1 base not matched to a gene. The CDR3 totals 14 residues. CDR1 and CDR2 (germline): SQVTM, ANQGSEA. This sample's TCRbeta library carried unique molecular identifier barcodes. Via MiXCR, TCRdb re-called the PCR reads, giving one row per CDR3 protein. The table has 280,000 or so distinct CDR3 sequences, approximately 10% seen once. The gene calls are TRBV29-1 and TRBJ2-3, with TRBD2 identical over 11 bases. Sequenced here: peripheral blood, sampled 180 days after TCRalphabeta/CD19-depleted stem cell transplant. This TCR was sampled from a male patient between 2 and 10 years old who had a stem cell transplant for chronic granulomatous disease, so the T cells may come from the graft donor. CDR3: CSVVSGGGTDTQYF. The CDR3, as DNA: TGCAGCGTTGTTAGCGGGGGGGGCACAGATACGCAGTATTTT.